This TCR beta chain was sequenced for a study of blood T cell repertoires in COVID-19. TCRdb keeps only in-frame clones here, not all; method: immunoSEQ multiplex PCR. The profile shows about 330,000 clones, 88% of them singletons. The study recruited people aged roughly 18 to 95 years across 24 US areas. Clinical history reported by participants formed the basis on which cohorts were assigned. From germline, CDR1 is SEHNR and CDR2 FQNEAQ (reference sequence). This CDR3 contains 15 residues. Germline trimming cut 4 bases from V and 6 bases from J; bases unmatched to any gene: 8. The TCR comes from a man younger than 45 who had recovered from COVID-19. The V gene is TRBV7-9, the J gene TRBJ1-5, with 8 bases fitting TRBD1. The sample consisted of PBMCs or T cells enriched from blood (not recorded which). The CDR3 region has the DNA TGTGCCAGCAGCTCCGGACAGGGCGGGAGTCAGCCCCAGCATTTT. Its translation: CASSSGQGGSQPQHF. Drawing the rest from reference TRBV7-9 and TRBJ1-5, the complete variable domain is DTGVSQNPRHKITKRGQNVTFRCDPISEHNRLYWYRQTLGQGPEFLTYFQNEAQLEKSRLLSDRFSAERPKGSFSTLEIQRTEQGDSAMYLCASSSGQGGSQPQHFGDGTRLSIL.